This is a list of T cell receptor beta chains from one sample in a study of blood T cell repertoires in COVID-19. Libraries were prepared by immunoSEQ multiplex PCR; TCRdb keeps only in-frame clonotypes and omits some of them. The table has 490,000 or so clones, 85% to 90% seen once. Input material: PBMCs or T cells enriched from blood (not recorded which). The receptors originated from a middle-aged woman who had recovered from COVID-19. Each CDR3 is given with its conserved first and last residue. The order of the fields is V gene, D gene, clone size, J gene, CDR3 protein, CDR3 DNA. D genes are given only for firm matches. Clone size is stated in some rows and not others, as once, few, many or a class when expanded.

TRBV6-2/TRBV6-3,-,-,TRBJ1-1,CASSYKTDSLNTEAFF,TGTGCCAGCAGTTACAAAACCGACAGTCTGAACACTGAAGCTTTCTTT
TRBV7-2,TRBD1,-,TRBJ1-1,CASSLVTGFDTEAFF,TGTGCCAGCAGCTTAGTGACAGGGTTTGACACTGAAGCTTTCTTT
TRBV7-9,-,-,TRBJ2-1,CASSINEQFF,TGTGCCAGCAGCATAAATGAGCAGTTCTTC
TRBV3-1/TRBV3-2,TRBD2,few,TRBJ2-7,CASSGTSGSYEQYF,TGTGCCAGCAGCGGGACTAGCGGCTCCTACGAGCAGTACTTC
TRBV5-1,-,-,TRBJ1-1,CASSLRGGWAFF,TGCGCCAGCAGCTTGAGAGGGGGATGGGCTTTCTTT
TRBV7-2,-,-,TRBJ1-2,CASSLEAASLGGYTF,TGTGCCAGCAGCTTAGAGGCAGCGTCACTTGGTGGCTACACCTTC
TRBV7-9,-,-,TRBJ2-1,CASIEYNEQFF,TGTGCCAGCATCGAGTACAATGAGCAGTTCTTC
TRBV6-5,TRBD1,-,TRBJ1-2,CASSWDRGPGYTF,TGTGCCAGCAGTTGGGACAGGGGGCCTGGCTACACCTTC
TRBV29-1,TRBD2,-,TRBJ2-3,CSVEGLAGRGYSTDTQYF,TGCAGCGTTGAGGGGCTAGCGGGGAGGGGTTATAGCACAGATACGCAGTATTTT
TRBV6-5,-,-,TRBJ1-1,CASRFFTGEAFF,TGTGCCAGCAGGTTCTTCACAGGGGAAGCTTTCTTT
TRBV19,-,-,TRBJ2-3,CASSILGSGRKGTDTQYF,TGTGCCAGTAGTATTCTAGGATCGGGTAGAAAGGGCACAGATACGCAGTATTTT
TRBV25-1,TRBD1,-,TRBJ1-4,CASRNRGTGEKLFF,TGTGCCAGCAGAAACAGGGGTACGGGTGAAAAACTGTTTTTT
TRBV7-9,TRBD1,-,TRBJ2-3,CASSHWGTGRTDTQYF,TGTGCCAGCAGCCACTGGGGGACAGGGCGCACAGATACGCAGTATTTT
TRBV9,TRBD1,-,TRBJ2-1,CASSAEGAGEQFF,TGTGCCAGCAGCGCAGAGGGGGCTGGTGAGCAGTTCTTC
TRBV7-6,TRBD1,-,TRBJ2-7,CASSLSPDRVNEQYF,TGTGCCAGCAGCTTATCCCCAGACAGGGTGAACGAGCAGTACTTC
TRBV7-2,TRBD1,-,TRBJ1-5,CASSLDGQGNQPQHF,TGTGCCAGCAGCTTAGATGGACAGGGGAATCAGCCCCAGCATTTT
TRBV11-2,TRBD1,-,TRBJ1-1,CASSLDRDTEAFF,TGTGCCAGCAGCCTCGACAGGGACACTGAAGCTTTCTTT
TRBV24-1,TRBD1,few,TRBJ1-2,CATSDSPGTGKIDYGYTF,TGTGCCACCAGTGACTCTCCCGGGACAGGGAAGATCGACTATGGCTACACCTTC
TRBV18,-,-,TRBJ1-1,CASSPPSPVNTEAFF,TGTGCCAGCTCACCACCATCGCCGGTGAACACTGAAGCTTTCTTT
TRBV7-2,TRBD1,-,TRBJ1-2,CASSLGQGAGGYTF,TGTGCCAGCAGTCTTGGACAGGGGGCGGGTGGCTACACCTTC
TRBV27,-,-,TRBJ2-3,CASIDGGADTQYF,TGTGCCAGCATAGATGGGGGCGCAGATACGCAGTATTTT
TRBV5-1,-,-,TRBJ2-1,CASSPGETNSYNEQFF,TGCGCCAGCAGCCCGGGGGAAACAAACTCCTACAATGAGCAGTTCTTC
TRBV4-1,-,-,TRBJ1-4,CASSQEDRNEKLFF,TGCGCCAGCAGCCAAGAGGACAGAAATGAAAAACTGTTTTTT
TRBV6-5,-,-,TRBJ2-7,CASSLNTGNLYEQYF,TGTGCCAGCAGTTTAAACACCGGGAACCTCTACGAGCAGTACTTC
TRBV6-2/TRBV6-3,-,-,TRBJ1-1,CASSYPGQLNTEAFF,TGTGCCAGCAGTTACCCCGGACAGTTAAACACTGAAGCTTTCTTT
TRBV5-4,TRBD1,-,TRBJ1-4,CASSRDRGDEKLFF,TGTGCCAGCAGCCGTGACAGGGGGGATGAAAAACTGTTTTTT
TRBV19,-,-,TRBJ2-5,CASSIVGAAETQYF,TGTGCCAGTAGTATAGTGGGAGCGGCGGAGACCCAGTACTTC
TRBV19,TRBD2,-,TRBJ2-1,CASRLAGGTYNEQFF,TGTGCCAGTAGGCTAGCGGGAGGAACCTACAATGAGCAGTTCTTC
TRBV11-2,-,few,TRBJ1-2,CASTKSNYGYTF,TGTGCCAGCACTAAGTCTAACTATGGCTACACCTTC
TRBV29-1,TRBD2,-,TRBJ2-1,CSVESRLAGVGQFF,TGCAGCGTTGAAAGTAGACTAGCGGGAGTCGGGCAGTTCTTC
TRBV15,TRBD1,-,TRBJ2-5,CATSRASFTGGETQYF,TGTGCCACCAGCAGAGCGTCCTTCACAGGGGGAGAGACCCAGTACTTC
TRBV5-1,-,-,TRBJ2-5,CASRPGQQETQYF,TGCGCCAGCAGACCCGGACAACAAGAGACCCAGTACTTC
TRBV23-1,-,-,TRBJ1-3,CASSLYFGNTIYF,TGCGCCAGCAGTCTGTACTTCGGAAACACCATATATTTT
TRBV9,-,-,TRBJ1-1,CASSRGAPLTEAFF,TGTGCCAGCAGCAGAGGTGCCCCTTTGACTGAAGCTTTCTTT
TRBV13,TRBD2,few,TRBJ2-2,CASSSAGGTPTNTGELFF,TGTGCCAGCAGCTCCGCGGGGGGGACCCCGACGAACACCGGGGAGCTGTTTTTT
TRBV5-1,-,-,TRBJ1-2,CASSLGQTANYGYTF,TGCGCCAGCAGCTTGGGACAGACTGCCAACTATGGCTACACCTTC
TRBV6-5,-,-,TRBJ1-2,CASRGTLLGYTF,TGTGCCAGCAGGGGGACATTGCTTGGCTACACCTTC
TRBV7-8,-,few,TRBJ1-1,CASSLIEGNTEAFF,TGTGCCAGCAGCTTAATTGAGGGGAACACTGAAGCTTTCTTT
TRBV29-1,TRBD1,-,TRBJ1-1,CSVIRTGRMNTEAFF,TGCAGCGTTATTAGGACAGGGCGCATGAACACTGAAGCTTTCTTT
TRBV6-5,TRBD1,-,TRBJ2-1,CASSRDRVGYNEQFF,TGTGCCAGCAGCCGGGACAGGGTTGGCTACAATGAGCAGTTCTTC
TRBV10-3,-,-,TRBJ1-5,CAISSTGVSNQPQHF,TGTGCCATCAGCTCGACAGGAGTTAGCAATCAGCCCCAGCATTTT
TRBV4-2,TRBD1,-,TRBJ1-2,CASSQVPGKDRGIYGYTF,TGTGCCAGCAGCCAAGTTCCCGGCAAGGACAGGGGAATCTATGGCTACACCTTC
TRBV28,-,-,TRBJ1-6,CASSPTGSNSPLHF,TGTGCCAGCAGCCCAACAGGGTCCAATTCACCCCTCCACTTT
TRBV6-2/TRBV6-3,TRBD1,-,TRBJ1-1,CASSNSGTGLGKEAFF,TGTGCCAGCAGCAACTCCGGGACAGGGTTGGGAAAGGAAGCTTTCTTT
TRBV9,-,once,TRBJ1-1,CASSVDWGSTEAFF,TGTGCCAGCAGCGTAGACTGGGGCTCGACTGAAGCTTTCTTT
TRBV7-9,-,-,TRBJ2-3,CASSLDLLAASTDTQYF,TGTGCCAGCAGCTTGGACCTTCTAGCTGCTAGCACAGATACGCAGTATTTT
TRBV2,TRBD2,-,TRBJ2-7,CASSELLAGDSYEQYF,TGTGCCAGCAGTGAACTCTTAGCGGGGGACTCCTACGAGCAGTACTTC
TRBV10-3,-,-,TRBJ2-7,CAISHRGTDLSREQYF,TGTGCCATCAGCCACCGGGGAACGGATTTATCGAGGGAGCAGTACTTC
TRBV6-5,-,-,TRBJ2-1,CASSSENYNEQFF,TGTGCCAGCTCAAGTGAGAACTACAATGAGCAGTTCTTC
TRBV6-5,-,once,TRBJ1-1,CASSYSTGEAFF,TGTGCCAGCAGTTACTCCACAGGGGAAGCTTTCTTT
TRBV4-1,TRBD1,-,TRBJ2-5,CASSQGDSLQETQYF,TGCGCCAGCAGCCAAGGGGACAGTCTCCAAGAGACCCAGTACTTC
TRBV3-1/TRBV3-2,TRBD2,-,TRBJ2-2,CASSQEGLDWTGELFF,TGTGCCAGCAGCCAAGAAGGACTAGACTGGACCGGGGAGCTGTTTTTT